The T cell receptor (beta chain) described here comes from a study of CD8+CD57+ T cells in acquired aplastic anemia. Study-wide results and limits: Patients showed no significant difference from controls in CD8+ Simpson's diversity.

Sequencing involved patients with CD8+CD57+ cell expansion previously shown by flow cytometry. Severe acquired aplastic anemia was present in every patient. Patients were untreated when blood was sampled. For CDR3 and TCR beta VDJ profiling, genomic DNA was the template used. TCRdb passed the reads through MiXCR, listing each CDR3 protein once. The repertoire holds 200,000 to 300,000 distinct CDR3 sequences, roughly 80% seen once, with 40% to 50% in the top ten. Concerning this clonotype: The antigen remains undetermined.

The CDR3 covers 16 residues. Trimming took off 3 bases at V and 11 bases at J, with 25 bases between the two ends. CDR1 SEHNR and CDR2 FQNEAQ come from the germline V gene (reference sequence). The chain uses TRBV7-9 and TRBJ1-1; D may be TRBD1 (6 bases). The specimen was sorted CD4+, CD8+, or CD8+CD57+ T cells (not recorded which) from PBMCs. This TCR derives from a human donor with aplastic anemia. CDR3 in DNA: TGTGCCAGCAGCTTTGAAAGAAGCGGGGGGGGCGATGAGGCTTTCTTT. Amino acids: CASSFERSGGGDEAFF.